The 8 T cell receptor beta chains below come from one sample, sequenced in a study of T cell repertoires in cytomegalovirus infection. Which antigens these TCRs recognize remains unknown. Using its own MiXCR run on the reads, TCRdb lists one record per CDR3 protein. Of roughly 120,000 distinct CDR3 sequences detected, around 9.1% appear once; the ten largest clones hold over 25%. The sample comprised PBMCs, sequenced either directly or after in vitro stimulation (not recorded which). Receptors originate from a human donor in good health (CMV status not recorded). Some clones in this sample may be carry-over from other donors' samples.

The rearrangement uses TRBV28 and TRBJ1-2; TRBD1 aligns across 8 bases. Trimming at V came to 6 bases and at J to 9 bases, leaving 24 bases not matched to a gene. The CDR3 runs to 18 residues. The V gene's germline CDR1 is MDHEN and CDR2 SYDVKM. CDR3 amino acids: CASRPSGGTTGEVNRYTF. The CDR3 DNA reads TGTGCCAGCAGGCCGTCCGGGGGTACGACAGGGGAGGTTAACCGCTACACCTTC.

The chain is built from TRBV7-2 and TRBJ2-5, with D unclear. CDR3 length: 12 residues. Germline CDR1 and CDR2: SGHTA and FQGNSA. Between the trimmed V and J ends, which lost 8 bases and 5 bases, there was a span of 12 bases. CDR3 protein: CASGPFGETQYF. CDR3 in DNA: TGTGCCAGCGGACCATTTGGGGAGACCCAGTACTTC.

This clonotype was recorded many times. The CDR3 is CASSAPSHGLYEQYF. The CDR3, as DNA: TGTGCCAGCAGCGCCCCCAGCCACGGGTTGTACGAGCAGTACTTC. V usage is TRBV7-9 and J usage is TRBJ2-7; D uncertain. The CDR3 is made up of 15 amino acids. Between the trimmed V and J ends, which lost 5 bases and 4 bases, there was a span of 18 bases. The germline gives CDR1 SEHNR, CDR2 FQNEAQ (reference sequence).

There are many counts of this clonotype. Here the CDR3 DNA reads TGTGCCAGCAGCTTTCTGGTCTCCGGCAAGGAGCAGTTCTTC. It is translated as CASSFLVSGKEQFF. V gene TRBV7-8 combines with J gene TRBJ2-1; the D is unclear. The CDR3 is made up of 14 amino acids. V was trimmed by 3 bases and J by 10 bases, leaving 16 bases between them. CDR1 and CDR2 (germline): SGHVS, FQNEAQ.

The V gene is TRBV30, the J gene TRBJ1-4; D call uncertain. V was cut by 3 bases and J by 1 base, with 12 bases left in between. Germline V gives CDR1 GTSNPN, CDR2 SVGIG (reference sequence). This CDR3 is 15 amino acids long. The CDR3 region is CAWRDRGRTNEKLFF. The CDR3 DNA follows: TGTGCCTGGAGGGACCGAGGTCGAACTAATGAAAAACTGTTTTTT.

The table lists this clonotype with a few counts. The V gene is TRBV3-1, the J gene TRBJ2-1; 10 nucleotides align to TRBD2. CDR3 length equals 17 residues. Trimming removed 1 base from V and 4 bases from J; junction bases left unmatched: 7. CDR1 LGHDT and CDR2 YNNKEL come from the germline V gene (reference sequence). The CDR3 loop is CASSQAKLAGRYNEQFF. CDR3 sequence (DNA): TGTGCCAGCAGCCAAGCAAAACTAGCGGGAAGATACAATGAGCAGTTCTTC.

This clonotype was observed at least ten times. The chain employs TRBV5-6 and TRBJ2-1; 16 nucleotides line up with TRBD2. Trimming took 3 bases from V and 4 from J; bases not matched to a gene: 13. The length of the CDR3 is 20 residues. CDR1 is SGHDT, CDR2 YYEEEE, per germline. CDR3 amino acids: CASSYLTGTSGRAGYNEQFF. The CDR3, as DNA: TGTGCCAGCAGCTACCTCACCGGGACTAGCGGGAGGGCCGGGTACAATGAGCAGTTCTTC.

This clonotype appeared many times. CDR3 protein: CASSPGVGRSYNEQFF. The CDR3 region has the DNA TGTGCCAGCAGCCCCGGGGTAGGCCGGTCCTACAATGAGCAGTTCTTC. This chain joins TRBV7-2 and TRBJ2-1; tentative D call: TRBD2 (5 bases). The V gene's germline CDR1 is SGHTA and CDR2 FQGNSA. Trimming left V 5 bases short and J 1 base short, with 15 bases between. The CDR3 sequence is 16 residues long.